This T cell receptor beta chain was profiled in a study of blood T cell repertoires in COVID-19. Looking at the study overall: The origin of the acute and convalescent COVID-19 samples was the United States, Italy and Spain.

V shed 1 base and J 3 bases; nucleotides not matched to a gene: 3. In germline, CDR1 is LNHDA, CDR2 SQIVND (reference sequence). The CDR3 extends over 16 amino acids. Original handling: Amplification from reference gene primers served as the basis for estimated nucleated cell counts. This table comes from immunoSEQ multiplex PCR, and its TCRdb copy is limited to in-frame clones, with some not included. Clonal size and the V and J genes are those of that table, whereas D and trimming came from the DNA. In the table there are roughly 59,000 clones, approximately 82% of which are singletons. The source material was peripheral blood. The receptor comes from a man older than 75 with acute or convalescent COVID-19. V usage is TRBV19 and J usage is TRBJ2-3; 11 nucleotides line up with TRBD2. CDR3: CASSIVRTSGTDTQYF. For the CDR3, the DNA is TGTGCCAGTAGTATAGTCCGGACTAGCGGGACAGATACGCAGTATTTT.